Presented here are 4 T cell receptor beta chains from one specimen sequenced in a study of graft-versus-host responses after intestinal transplantation. Their target antigens are unknown. TCRdb keeps only in-frame clones here, not all; method: immunoSEQ multiplex PCR. The data contain fewer than 110,000 clones, approximately 88% of them singletons. Sequencing was performed on unstimulated CD4+ T cells sorted from spleen or lymph node cells, taken before transplant. Receptors originate from a human donor who was the organ donor for an intestinal transplant.

V and J are TRBV7-8 and TRBJ2-7; no clear D gene. The CDR3 spans 13 residues. The germline CDR1 and CDR2 sequences are SGHVS and FQNEAQ. V was shortened by 3 bases and J by 7 bases, with 13 bases between the two germline ends. For the CDR3, the DNA is TGTGCCAGCAGCTTGTCCCCTAAAGGGGAGCAGTACTTC. Translation gives CASSLSPKGEQYF.

This rearrangement joins TRBV7-2 to TRBJ2-7, with TRBD1 as a possible D gene (5 bases). Germline V gives CDR1 SGHTA, CDR2 FQGNSA. The V and J ends lost 5 bases and 4 bases respectively, with 12 bases between them. The CDR3 has 13 amino acids. The CDR3 DNA follows: TGTGCCAGCAGCACGTTCTACAGGTACGAGCAGTACTTC. Encoded protein: CASSTFYRYEQYF.

This clone was seen once. The V and J genes are TRBV2 and TRBJ1-5, with 10 bases lining up with TRBD1. The CDR3 length is 16 residues. J was trimmed by 2 bases and V by 6 bases; bases with no gene match: 7. In germline, CDR1 is SNHLY, CDR2 FYNNEI. CDR3 DNA: TGTGCCAGCAGCCAGGACAGGGGGTTGGGCAATCAGCCCCAGCATTTT. Amino acid sequence: CASSQDRGLGNQPQHF.

J is TRBJ2-1 and V is TRBV10-3; 7 positions match TRBD2. There are 16 residues in the CDR3. V gave up 3 bases and J gave up 6 bases; unmatched junction bases: 11. CDR1 is ENHRY, CDR2 SYGVKD, per germline. The CDR3 DNA is TGTGCCATCAGTGACAGGACTAGAGGCCCCACCAATGAGCAGTTCTTC. It is translated as CAISDRTRGPTNEQFF.